This T cell receptor beta chain was identified during a study of shared clonotypes between healthy human individuals. Trimming shortened V by 4 bases and J by 8 bases, and 16 bases separated the two germline ends. This CDR3 has 14 amino acids. The germline gives CDR1 SGHRS, CDR2 YFSETQ. Measured with immunoSEQ multiplex PCR; TCRdb has only the in-frame clones, and not every one. The data contain over a million clones, roughly 96% of them seen just once; the ten biggest clones take up about 1%. On this clone itself: Its specificity is not known.

Study-wide points: Among four donors, about 5% of naive CD4 clonotypes were found in common. What naive subsets generally showed was a larger estimated richness than memory subsets showed.

This TCR came from a man in his thirties or forties in good health. The J gene is TRBJ2-1, the V gene TRBV5-1; possibly TRBD2 for D (6 bases). Input material: naive CD4+ T cells sorted from blood. Indicated subset: CD45RA+ positively selected. The CDR3 reads CASSIMSGDDEQFF. CDR3 DNA: TGCGCCAGCAGCATCATGTCGGGGGACGATGAGCAGTTCTTC.